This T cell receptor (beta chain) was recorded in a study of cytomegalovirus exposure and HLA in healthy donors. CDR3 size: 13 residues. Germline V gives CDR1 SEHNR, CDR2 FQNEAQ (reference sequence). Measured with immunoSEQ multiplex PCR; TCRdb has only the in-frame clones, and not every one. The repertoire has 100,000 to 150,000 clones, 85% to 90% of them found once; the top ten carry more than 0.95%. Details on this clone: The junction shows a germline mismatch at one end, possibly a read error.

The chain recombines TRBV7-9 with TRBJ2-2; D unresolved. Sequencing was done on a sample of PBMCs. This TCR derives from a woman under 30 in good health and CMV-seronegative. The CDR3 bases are TGTGCCAACAGCTTTTCTTCCGGCGGGGAGCTGTTTTTT. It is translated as CANSFSSGGELFF. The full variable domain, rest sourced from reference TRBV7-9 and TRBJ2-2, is DTGVSQNPRHKITKRGQNVTFRCDPISEHNRLYWYRQTLGQGPEFLTYFQNEAQLEKSRLLSDRFSAERPKGSFSTLEIQRTEQGDSAMYLCANSFSSGGELFFGEGSRLTVL.